Below, one T cell receptor (beta chain) is given with its context. The antigen this receptor binds is unknown. The read ends 3 residues early relative to the CDR3; the germline J gene fills the gap. Explained via the paper, the treatment or condition label denotes: autologous CTL019 cells: CD19 CAR with 4-1BB and CD3 zeta domains. TCR zeta and 4-1BB costimulatory signaling domains were incorporated into the CD19 CAR. T cells for CTL019 manufacturing were collected from peripheral blood by leukapheresis. The DNeasy Blood and Tissue Kit was used to extract genomic DNA from pre-infusion T cells, peripheral blood, or sorted post-infusion T cells. The sample comes from a study of TET2 disruption in CD19-targeted CAR T cells (dated by TCRdb to about 2018). A note on the overall study: The number of samples was determined by the original clinical trial design and by which samples were available, and no additional inclusion criteria were applied. Overall study results and their limits: Conclusions about the patient's CAR T cells rested on extensive analysis of a single subject.

TCR beta chain deep sequencing was performed with the immunoSEQ assay. The source study handled its data this way. Only productive TCR beta rearrangements were used to calculate clonotype frequencies. TCRdb took this table from immuneACCESS and kept in-frame rearrangements with V and J called. Such tables lack part of the clones; where checked against another copy, unresolved V genes explain under half of the gap, and the rest is unexplained. For V, J and clone size, that table is used; D and trimming come from the DNA. The sample table holds fewer than 30,000 clones. The ten largest make up less than 2% of the sample. Looking up the germline V gene (reference sequence) yields CDR1 DFQATT and CDR2 SNEGSKA. From V the trimming removes 1 base and from J it removes 4 bases, while the gene matches leave 4 bases of the junction unaccounted for. Inclusive of the bounding cysteine and phenylalanine, the CDR3 is 15 residues long. The CDR3 was read in part: 36 bases, with the frame set at base 1.

This clonotype was obtained from a man aged 65 to 79 with chronic lymphocytic leukemia. The input for sequencing was CD8- CAR+ T cells sorted from cultured blood T cells, taken for CD19 CAR T cell therapy. This specimen's cell subset or site label, per the study, means: CD8-negative CAR-positive T cells from the infusion product. In this chain, TRBV20-1 is recombined with TRBJ2-3, and 11 junctional nucleotides match TRBD2. The CDR3 sequence is CSARGLAGKSDTQYF. CDR3 bases read: TGCAGTGCTAGAGGACTAGCGGGGAAGTCAGATACG.